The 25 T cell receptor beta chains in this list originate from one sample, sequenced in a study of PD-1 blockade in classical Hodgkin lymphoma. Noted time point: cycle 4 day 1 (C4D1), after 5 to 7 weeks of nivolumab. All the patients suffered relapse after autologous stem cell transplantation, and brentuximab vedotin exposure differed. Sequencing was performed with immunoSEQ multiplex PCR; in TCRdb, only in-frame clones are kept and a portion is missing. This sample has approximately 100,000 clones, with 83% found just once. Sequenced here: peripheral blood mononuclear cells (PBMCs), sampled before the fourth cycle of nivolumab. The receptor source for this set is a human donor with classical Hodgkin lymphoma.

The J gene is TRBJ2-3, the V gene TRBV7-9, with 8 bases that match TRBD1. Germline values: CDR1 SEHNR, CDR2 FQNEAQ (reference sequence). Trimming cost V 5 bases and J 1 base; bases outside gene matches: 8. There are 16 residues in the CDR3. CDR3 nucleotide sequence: TGTGCCAGCAGCGGACGACAGGGGCTTGGCACAGATACGCAGTATTTT. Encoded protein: CASSGRQGLGTDTQYF.

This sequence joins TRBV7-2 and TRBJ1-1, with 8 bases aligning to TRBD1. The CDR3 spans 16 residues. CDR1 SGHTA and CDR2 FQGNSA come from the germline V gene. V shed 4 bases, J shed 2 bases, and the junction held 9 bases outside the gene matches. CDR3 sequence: CASSSDRAGSNTEAFF. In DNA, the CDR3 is TGTGCCAGCAGCTCGGACAGGGCTGGCTCCAACACTGAAGCTTTCTTT.

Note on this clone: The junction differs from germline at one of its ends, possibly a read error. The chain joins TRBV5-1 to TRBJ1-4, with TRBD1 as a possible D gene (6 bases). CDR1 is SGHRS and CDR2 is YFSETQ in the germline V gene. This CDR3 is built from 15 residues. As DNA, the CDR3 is TGCGCCAGCAGCCCCGGCTTCGACCAGACAGGTCGGCGCGTTTTT. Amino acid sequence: CASSPGFDQTGRRVF.

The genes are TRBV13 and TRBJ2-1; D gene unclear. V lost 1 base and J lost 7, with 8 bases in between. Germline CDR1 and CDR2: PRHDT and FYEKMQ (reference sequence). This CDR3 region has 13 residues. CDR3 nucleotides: TGTGCCAGCAGCTTAGTTCGGCGAAATGAGCAGTTCTTC. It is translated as CASSLVRRNEQFF.

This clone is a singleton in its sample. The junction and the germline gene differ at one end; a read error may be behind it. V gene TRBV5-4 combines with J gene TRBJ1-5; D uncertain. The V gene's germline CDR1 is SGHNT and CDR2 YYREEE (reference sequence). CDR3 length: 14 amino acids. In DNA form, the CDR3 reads TGCGCCAGCAGCCAAGGGCGGGAAGGGCAGCCCCAGCATTTT. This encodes CASSQGREGQPQHF.

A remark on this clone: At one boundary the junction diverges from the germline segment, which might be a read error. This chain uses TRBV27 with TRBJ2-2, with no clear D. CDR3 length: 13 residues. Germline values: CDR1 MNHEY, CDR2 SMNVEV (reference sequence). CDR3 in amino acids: CASSLSNPGELFF. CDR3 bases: TGTGCCAGCAGTTTATCGAACCCCGGGGAGCTGTTTTTT.

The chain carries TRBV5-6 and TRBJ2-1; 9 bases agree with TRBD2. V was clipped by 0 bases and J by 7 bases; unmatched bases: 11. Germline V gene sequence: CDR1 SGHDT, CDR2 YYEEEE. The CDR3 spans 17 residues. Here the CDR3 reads CASSLAGRGRAFNEQFF. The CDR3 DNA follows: TGTGCCAGCAGCTTGGCGGGGCGCGGGAGGGCCTTTAATGAGCAGTTCTTC.

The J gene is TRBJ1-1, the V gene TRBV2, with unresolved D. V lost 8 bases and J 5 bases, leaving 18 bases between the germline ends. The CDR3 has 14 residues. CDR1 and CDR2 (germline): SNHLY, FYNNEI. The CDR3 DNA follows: TGTGCCAGCGCCCCAGGAGGGAGTTATACTGAAGCTTTCTTT. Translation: CASAPGGSYTEAFF.

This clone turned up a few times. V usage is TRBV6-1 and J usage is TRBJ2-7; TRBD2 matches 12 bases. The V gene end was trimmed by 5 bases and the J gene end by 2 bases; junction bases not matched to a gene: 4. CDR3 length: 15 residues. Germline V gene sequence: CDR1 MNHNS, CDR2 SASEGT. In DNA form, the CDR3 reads TGTGCCAGCAGTTCCCTAGCGGGAGGGGCCTACGAGCAGTACTTC. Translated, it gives CASSSLAGGAYEQYF.

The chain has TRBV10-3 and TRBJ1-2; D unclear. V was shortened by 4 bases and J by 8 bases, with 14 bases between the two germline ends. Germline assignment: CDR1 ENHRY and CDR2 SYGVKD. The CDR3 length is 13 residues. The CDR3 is CAISGAAGSGYTF. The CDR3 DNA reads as TGTGCCATCAGTGGGGCGGCGGGAAGCGGCTACACCTTC.

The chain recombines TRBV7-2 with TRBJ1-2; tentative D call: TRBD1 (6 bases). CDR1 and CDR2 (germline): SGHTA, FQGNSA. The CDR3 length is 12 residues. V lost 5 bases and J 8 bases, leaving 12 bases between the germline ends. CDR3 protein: CASSPTGLGYTF. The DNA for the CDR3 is TGTGCCAGCAGCCCCACAGGGCTAGGCTACACCTTC.

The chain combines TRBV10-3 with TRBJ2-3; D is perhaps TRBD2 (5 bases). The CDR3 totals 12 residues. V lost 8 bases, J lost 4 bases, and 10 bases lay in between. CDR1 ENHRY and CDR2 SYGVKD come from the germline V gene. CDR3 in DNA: TGTGCCATCTCCAGCGGCGCAGATACGCAGTATTTT. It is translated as CAISSGADTQYF.

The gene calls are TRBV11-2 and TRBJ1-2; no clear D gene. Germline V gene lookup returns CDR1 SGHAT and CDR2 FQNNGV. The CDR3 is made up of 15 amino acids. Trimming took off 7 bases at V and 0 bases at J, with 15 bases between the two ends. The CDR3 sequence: CASNPTGGPNYGYTF. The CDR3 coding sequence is TGTGCCAGCAACCCCACGGGAGGGCCTAACTATGGCTACACCTTC.

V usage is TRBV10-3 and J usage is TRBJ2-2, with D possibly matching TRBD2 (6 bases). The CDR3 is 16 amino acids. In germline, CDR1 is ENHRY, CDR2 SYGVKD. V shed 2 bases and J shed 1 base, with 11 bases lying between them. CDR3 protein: CAISERRRENTGELFF. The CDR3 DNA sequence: TGTGCCATCAGTGAGCGTAGGCGGGAGAACACCGGGGAGCTGTTTTTT.

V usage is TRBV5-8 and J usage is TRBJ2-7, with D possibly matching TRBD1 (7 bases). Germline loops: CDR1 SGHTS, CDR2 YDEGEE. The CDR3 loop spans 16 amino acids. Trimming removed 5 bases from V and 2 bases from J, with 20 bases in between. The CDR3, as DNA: TGTGCCAGCAGACCAAACTCAGGGGGGACAACCTACGAGCAGTACTTC. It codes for CASRPNSGGTTYEQYF.

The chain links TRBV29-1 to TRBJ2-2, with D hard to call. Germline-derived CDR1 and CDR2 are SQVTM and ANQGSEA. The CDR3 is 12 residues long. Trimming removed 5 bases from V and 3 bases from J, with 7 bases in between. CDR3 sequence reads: CSVRSDTGELFF. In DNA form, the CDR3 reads TGCAGCGTTAGGTCTGACACCGGGGAGCTGTTTTTT.

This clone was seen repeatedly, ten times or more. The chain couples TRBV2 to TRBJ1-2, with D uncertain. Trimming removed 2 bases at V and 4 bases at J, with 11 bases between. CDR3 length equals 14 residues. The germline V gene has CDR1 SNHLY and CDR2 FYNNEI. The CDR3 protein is CASSETGQLYGYTF. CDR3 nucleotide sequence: TGTGCCAGCAGTGAAACCGGGCAGCTCTATGGCTACACCTTC. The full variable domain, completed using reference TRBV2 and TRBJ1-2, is EPEVTQTPSHQVTQMGQEVILRCVPISNHLYFYWYRQILGQKVEFLVSFYNNEISEKSEIFDDQFSVERPDGSNFTLKIRSTKLEDSAMYFCASSETGQLYGYTFGSGTRLTVV.

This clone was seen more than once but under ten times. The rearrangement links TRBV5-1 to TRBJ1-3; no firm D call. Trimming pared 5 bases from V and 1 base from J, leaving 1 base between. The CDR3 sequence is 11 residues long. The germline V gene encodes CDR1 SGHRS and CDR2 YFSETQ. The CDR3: CASSSGNTIYF. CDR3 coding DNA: TGCGCCAGCAGTTCTGGAAACACCATATATTTT.

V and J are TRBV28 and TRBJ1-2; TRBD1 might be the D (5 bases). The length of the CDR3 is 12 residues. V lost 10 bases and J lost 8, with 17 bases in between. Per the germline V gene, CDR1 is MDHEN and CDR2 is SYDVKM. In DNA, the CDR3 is TGTGCCACCCTGTTCGGGCGGGGGGGCTACACCTTC. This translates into CATLFGRGGYTF.

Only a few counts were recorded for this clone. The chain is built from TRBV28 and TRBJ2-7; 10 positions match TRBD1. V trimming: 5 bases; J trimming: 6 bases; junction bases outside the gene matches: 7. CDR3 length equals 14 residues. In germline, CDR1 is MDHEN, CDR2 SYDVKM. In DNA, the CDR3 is TGTGCCAGCAGTCCCCCCCGGACAGGGGGCGAGCAGTACTTC. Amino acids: CASSPPRTGGEQYF.

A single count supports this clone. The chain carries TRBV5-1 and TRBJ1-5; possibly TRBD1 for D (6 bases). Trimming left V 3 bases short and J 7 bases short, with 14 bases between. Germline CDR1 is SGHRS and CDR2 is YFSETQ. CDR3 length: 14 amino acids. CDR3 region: CASSSEGGGQPQHF. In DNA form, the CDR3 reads TGCGCCAGCAGCTCGGAGGGGGGCGGGCAGCCCCAGCATTTT.

The CDR3 reads CASSSRGWNTEAFF. In nucleotides, the CDR3 is TGTGCCAGCAGTAGTAGGGGCTGGAACACTGAAGCTTTCTTT. The V and J genes are TRBV25-1 and TRBJ1-1; D is possibly TRBD1 (5 bases). Germline V gene sequence: CDR1 MGHDK, CDR2 SYGVNS. V was shortened by 5 bases and J by 1 base, with 11 bases between the two germline ends. The CDR3 is 14 residues long.

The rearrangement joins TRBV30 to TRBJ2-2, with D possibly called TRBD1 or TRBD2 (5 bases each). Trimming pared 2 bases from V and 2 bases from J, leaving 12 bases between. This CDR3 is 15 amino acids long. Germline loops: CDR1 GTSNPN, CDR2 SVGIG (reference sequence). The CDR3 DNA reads TGTGCCTGGAGTTCACGTGGGGACAACACCGGGGAGCTGTTTTTT. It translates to CAWSSRGDNTGELFF.

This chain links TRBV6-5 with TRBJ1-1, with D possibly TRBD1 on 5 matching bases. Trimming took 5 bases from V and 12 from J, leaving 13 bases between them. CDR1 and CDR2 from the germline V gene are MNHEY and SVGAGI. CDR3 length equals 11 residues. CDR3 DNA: TGTGCCAGCAGTAGCGGGAGGGGAACTTTCTTT. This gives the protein CASSSGRGTFF.

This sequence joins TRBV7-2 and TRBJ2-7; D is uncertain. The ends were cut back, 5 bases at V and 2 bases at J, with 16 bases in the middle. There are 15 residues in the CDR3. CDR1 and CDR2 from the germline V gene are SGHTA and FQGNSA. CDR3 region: CASSPRWPATYEQYF. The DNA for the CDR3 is TGTGCCAGCAGCCCGCGGTGGCCGGCAACCTACGAGCAGTACTTC.